The rows below give T cell receptor beta chains drawn from one sample of a study of Ad26.COV2.S vaccination and SARS-CoV-2 variants. Using immunoSEQ multiplex PCR, the repertoire was profiled, and TCRdb retains in-frame clones only, with some absent. Of approximately 400,000 clones listed, 70% to 90% are singletons. The material was peripheral blood, obtained in a trial of Ad26.COV2.S vaccine versus placebo. The source is a person aged 18-60 years who received the Ad26.COV2.S COVID-19 vaccine or a placebo. Both conserved end residues are trimmed from each CDR3.

v_call cdr3_aa
TRBV3-1/TRBV3-2 ASSPTGGVFEAF
TRBV4-3 ASSQNPFSGGVSDTQY
TRBV25-1 ASSEDRSGFGYEQY
TRBV6-2/TRBV6-3 ASSQGQAGYT
TRBV29-1 SVESGGNTGELF
TRBV30 AWSGQGTGELF
TRBV18 ASSPPNNGGIGSPLH
TRBV7-9 ASNRDLFSGNTIY
TRBV11-3 ASSLGTFGEQY
TRBV6-6 ASMRAGAGNEQF
TRBV11-2 ASSLDHRANYGYT
TRBV7-2 ASSLVAGEGSEQY
TRBV5-1 ASSPGGTAHYEQY
TRBV3-1/TRBV3-2 ASSQVSGLAGDQERF
TRBV7-2 ASSLVWGAFQPQH
TRBV9 ASSVEPVSYEQY
TRBV5-1 ASSLNSRYQETQY
TRBV7-2 ASSWLLGDQNYGYT
TRBV2 ASREGRSYNSPLH
TRBV24-1 ATSDLEDRGLGNIQY
TRBV20-1 SANELRETQY
TRBV12-5 ASGLVGGVRGTIY
TRBV4-3 ASSHLTSGGVDTGELF
TRBV29-1 SVAGQNSYEQY
TRBV6-5 ASRQHDTGQPQH
TRBV18 ASSPSLWEPYGYT
TRBV5-1 ASSLAATGEETQY
TRBV25-1 ASTEPGPTDTQY
TRBV7-6 ASSLVSGTAGEQY
TRBV19 ASSIQGRESPLH
TRBV14 ASSPDDWYKMGTDTQY
TRBV9 ASSVEVQGVIGTQY
TRBV3-1/TRBV3-2 ASSPWTEGGETQY
TRBV6-6 ASSYSRADSNQPQH
TRBV24-1 ATSDPKLGGSNSHEQY
TRBV3-1/TRBV3-2 ASSRTGSGTGELF
TRBV6-2/TRBV6-3 ASSYSTAASGSYEQY
TRBV28 ASSQNEQF
TRBV10-1 ASRRDFATGELF
TRBV24-1 ATSGSGTGGYEQY
TRBV7-2 ASSLGLGGRQF
TRBV5-1 ASSLEGSNTIY
TRBV12-3/TRBV12-4 ATRTNSPGELF
TRBV20-1 SRTSQETQY
TRBV27 ASTSGRMNTEAF
TRBV5-1 ASSPLGSGRDF
TRBV6-5 ATSRAGDTGELF
TRBV11-2 ASRPFRDRVVDEQF
TRBV7-6 ASSEGAGWRGPTGELF
TRBV25-1 ASSEGTSGDFEQY
TRBV7-9 ASSLNSGSVTDTQY
TRBV15 ATSGGGRVSYEQY
TRBV5-8 ASSFDRGHDEQF
TRBV5-1 ASSLGQGPYGYT
TRBV19 ASTIQQGSNVLT
TRBV6-2/TRBV6-3 ASSYGRSGVKGNQPQH
TRBV5-5 ASSLSGTSATGELF
TRBV5-4 ASSLGTPPGEQY
TRBV5-8 ASSLKGAQY
TRBV6-2/TRBV6-3 ASSPSRNTGELF